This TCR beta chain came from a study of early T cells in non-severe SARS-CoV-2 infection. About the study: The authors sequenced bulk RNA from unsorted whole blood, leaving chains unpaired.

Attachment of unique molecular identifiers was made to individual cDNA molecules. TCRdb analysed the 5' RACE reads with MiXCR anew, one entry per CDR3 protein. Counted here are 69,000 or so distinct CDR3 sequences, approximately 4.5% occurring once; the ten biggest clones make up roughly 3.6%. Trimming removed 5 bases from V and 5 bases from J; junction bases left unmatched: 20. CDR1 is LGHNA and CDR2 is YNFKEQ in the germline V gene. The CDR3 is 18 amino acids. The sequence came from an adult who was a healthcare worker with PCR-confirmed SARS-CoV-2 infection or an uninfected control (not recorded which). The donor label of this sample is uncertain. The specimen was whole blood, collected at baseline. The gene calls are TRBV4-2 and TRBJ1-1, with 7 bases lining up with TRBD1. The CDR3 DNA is TGTGCCAGCAGCGTATTTTCAGGGGGGGCGTACGATAAGACTGAAGCTTTCTTT. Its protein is CASSVFSGGAYDKTEAFF.